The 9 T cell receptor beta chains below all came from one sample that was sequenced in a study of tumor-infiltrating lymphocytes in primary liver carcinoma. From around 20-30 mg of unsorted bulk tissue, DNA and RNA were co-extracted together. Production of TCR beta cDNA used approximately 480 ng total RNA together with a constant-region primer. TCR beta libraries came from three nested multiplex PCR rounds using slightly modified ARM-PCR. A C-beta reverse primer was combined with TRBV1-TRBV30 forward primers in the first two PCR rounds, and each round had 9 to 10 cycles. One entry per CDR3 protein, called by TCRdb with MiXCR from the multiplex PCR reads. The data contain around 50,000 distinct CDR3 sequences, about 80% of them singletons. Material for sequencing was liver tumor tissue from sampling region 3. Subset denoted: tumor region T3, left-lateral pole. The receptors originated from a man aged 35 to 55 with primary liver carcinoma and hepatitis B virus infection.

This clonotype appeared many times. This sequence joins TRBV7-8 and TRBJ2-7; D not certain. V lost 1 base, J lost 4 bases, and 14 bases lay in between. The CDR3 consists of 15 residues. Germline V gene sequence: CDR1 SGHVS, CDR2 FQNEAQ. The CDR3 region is CASSLGGRQPYEQYF. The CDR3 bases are TGTGCCAGCAGCTTAGGGGGTCGACAACCTTACGAGCAGTACTTC.

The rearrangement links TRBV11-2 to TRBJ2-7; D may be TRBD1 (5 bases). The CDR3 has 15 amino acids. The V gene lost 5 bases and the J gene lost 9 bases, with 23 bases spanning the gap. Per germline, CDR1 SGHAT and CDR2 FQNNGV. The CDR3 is CASSPSRAYSCVQYF. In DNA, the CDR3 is TGTGCCAGCAGCCCATCCAGGGCCTACTCCTGCGTGCAGTACTTC. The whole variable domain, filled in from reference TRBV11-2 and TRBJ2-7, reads EAGVAQSPRYKIIEKRQSVAFWCNPISGHATLYWYQQILGQGPKLLIQFQNNGVVDDSQLPKDRFSAERLKGVDSTLKIQPAKLEDSAVYLCASSPSRAYSCVQYFGPGTRLTVT.

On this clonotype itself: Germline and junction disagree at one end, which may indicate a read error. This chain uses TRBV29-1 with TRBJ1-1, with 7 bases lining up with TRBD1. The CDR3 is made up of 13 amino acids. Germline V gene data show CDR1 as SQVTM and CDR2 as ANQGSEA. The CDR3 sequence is CRVEITGVTESFF. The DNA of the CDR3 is TGCAGGGTTGAAATTACAGGGGTCACTGAATCTTTCTTT.

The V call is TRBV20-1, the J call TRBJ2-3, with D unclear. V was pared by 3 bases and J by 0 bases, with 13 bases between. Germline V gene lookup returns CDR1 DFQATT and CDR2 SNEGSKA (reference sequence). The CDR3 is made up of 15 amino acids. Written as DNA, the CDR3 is TGCAGTGCTAGTGCTGGTTATCCTAGCACAGATACGCAGTATTTT. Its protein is CSASAGYPSTDTQYF.

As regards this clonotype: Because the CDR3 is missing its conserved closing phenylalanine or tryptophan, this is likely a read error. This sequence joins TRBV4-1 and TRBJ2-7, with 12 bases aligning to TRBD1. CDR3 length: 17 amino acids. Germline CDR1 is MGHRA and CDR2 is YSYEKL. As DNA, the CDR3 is TGCGCCAGCAGCCAAGATCCGGGACAGGGGGCCGACTACGATCAGTACTTA. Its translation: CASSQDPGQGADYDQYL.

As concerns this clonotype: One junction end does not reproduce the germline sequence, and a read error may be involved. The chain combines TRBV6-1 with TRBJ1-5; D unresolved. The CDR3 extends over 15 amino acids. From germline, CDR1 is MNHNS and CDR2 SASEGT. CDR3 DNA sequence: TGTGCCAGCAGCGAACGGGGTCTTGGCAGTCAGCCCCAACATTTT. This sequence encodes CASSERGLGSQPQHF.

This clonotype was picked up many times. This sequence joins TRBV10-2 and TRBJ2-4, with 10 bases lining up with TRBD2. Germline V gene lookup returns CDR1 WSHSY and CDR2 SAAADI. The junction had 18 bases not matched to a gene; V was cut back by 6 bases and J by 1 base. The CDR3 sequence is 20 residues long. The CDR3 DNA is TGCGCCAGCAGAGCTCTTATGGGGCTAGCGGGAGAGAGCGCCAAAAACATTCAGTACTTC. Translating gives CASRALMGLAGESAKNIQYF.

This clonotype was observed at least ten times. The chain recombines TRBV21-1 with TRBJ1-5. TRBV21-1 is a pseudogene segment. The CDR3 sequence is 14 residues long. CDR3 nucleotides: TGTGCCAGCAGCCGACGCGTTAGCAATCAGCCCCAGCATTTT. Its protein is CASSRRVSNQPQHF.

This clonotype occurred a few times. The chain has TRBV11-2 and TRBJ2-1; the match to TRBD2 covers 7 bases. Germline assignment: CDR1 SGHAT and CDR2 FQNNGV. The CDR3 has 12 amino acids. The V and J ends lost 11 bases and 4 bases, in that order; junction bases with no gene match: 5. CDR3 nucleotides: TGTGCCGGGGGGGGAGTATACAATGAGCAGTTCTTC. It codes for CAGGGVYNEQFF.